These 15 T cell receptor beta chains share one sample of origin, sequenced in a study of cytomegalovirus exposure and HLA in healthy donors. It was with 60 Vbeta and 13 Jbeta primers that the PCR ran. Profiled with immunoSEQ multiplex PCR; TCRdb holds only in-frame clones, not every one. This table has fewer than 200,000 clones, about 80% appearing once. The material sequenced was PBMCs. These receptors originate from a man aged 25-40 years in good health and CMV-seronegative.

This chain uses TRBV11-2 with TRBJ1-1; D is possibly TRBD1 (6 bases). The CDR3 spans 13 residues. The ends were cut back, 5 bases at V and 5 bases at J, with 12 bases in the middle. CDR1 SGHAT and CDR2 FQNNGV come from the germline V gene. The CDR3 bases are TGTGCCAGCAGCCAACAGGGTTGGACTGAAGCTTTCTTT. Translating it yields CASSQQGWTEAFF.

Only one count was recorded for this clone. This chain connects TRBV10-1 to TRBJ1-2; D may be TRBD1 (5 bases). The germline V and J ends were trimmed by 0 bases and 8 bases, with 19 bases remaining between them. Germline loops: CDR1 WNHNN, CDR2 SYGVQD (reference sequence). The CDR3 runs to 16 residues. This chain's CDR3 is CASSESPTMPGEGYTF. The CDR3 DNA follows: TGCGCCAGCAGTGAGTCGCCCACCATGCCGGGGGAGGGCTACACCTTC.

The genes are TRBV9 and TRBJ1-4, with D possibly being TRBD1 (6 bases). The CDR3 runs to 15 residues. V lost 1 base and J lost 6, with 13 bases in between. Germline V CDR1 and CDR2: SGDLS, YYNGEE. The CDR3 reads CASSVWGGRDEKLFF. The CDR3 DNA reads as TGTGCCAGCAGCGTATGGGGGGGGCGAGATGAAAAACTGTTTTTT.

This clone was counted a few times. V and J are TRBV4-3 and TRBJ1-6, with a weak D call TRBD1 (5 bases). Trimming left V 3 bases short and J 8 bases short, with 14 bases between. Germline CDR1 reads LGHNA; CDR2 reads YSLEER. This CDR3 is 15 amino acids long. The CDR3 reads CASSHQGPMDSPLHF. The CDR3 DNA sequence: TGCGCCAGCAGCCACCAGGGCCCCATGGATTCACCCCTCCACTTT.

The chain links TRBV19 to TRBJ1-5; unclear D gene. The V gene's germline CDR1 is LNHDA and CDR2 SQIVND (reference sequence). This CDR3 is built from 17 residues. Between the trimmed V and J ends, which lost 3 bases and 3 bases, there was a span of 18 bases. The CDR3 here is CASSINWQRSNNQPQHF. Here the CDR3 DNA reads TGTGCCAGTAGTATCAATTGGCAGAGGAGTAACAATCAGCCCCAGCATTTT.

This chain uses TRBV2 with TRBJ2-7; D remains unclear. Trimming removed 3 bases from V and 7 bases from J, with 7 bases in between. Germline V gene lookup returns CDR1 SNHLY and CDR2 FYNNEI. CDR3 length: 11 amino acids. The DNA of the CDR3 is TGTGCCAGCAGTGAGTCCCAGGAGCAGTACTTC. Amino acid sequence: CASSESQEQYF.

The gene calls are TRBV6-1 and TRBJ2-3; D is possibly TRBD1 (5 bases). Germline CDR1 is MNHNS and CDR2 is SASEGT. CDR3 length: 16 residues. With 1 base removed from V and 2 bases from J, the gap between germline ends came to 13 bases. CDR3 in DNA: TGTGCCAGCAGTGAAGGGACAACACATTACACAGATACGCAGTATTTT. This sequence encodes CASSEGTTHYTDTQYF.

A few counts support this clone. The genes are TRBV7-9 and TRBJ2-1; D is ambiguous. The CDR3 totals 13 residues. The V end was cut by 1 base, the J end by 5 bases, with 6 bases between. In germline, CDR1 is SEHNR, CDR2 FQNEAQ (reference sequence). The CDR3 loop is CASSLDGDNEQFF. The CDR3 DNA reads TGTGCCAGCAGCTTAGACGGAGACAATGAGCAGTTCTTC.

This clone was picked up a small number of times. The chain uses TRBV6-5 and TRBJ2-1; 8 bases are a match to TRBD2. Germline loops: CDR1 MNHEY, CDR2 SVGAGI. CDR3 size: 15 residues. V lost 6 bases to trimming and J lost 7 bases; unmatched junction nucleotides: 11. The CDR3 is CASRPGTRSWNEQFF. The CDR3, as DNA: TGTGCCAGCAGGCCCGGGACTAGGTCGTGGAATGAGCAGTTCTTC.

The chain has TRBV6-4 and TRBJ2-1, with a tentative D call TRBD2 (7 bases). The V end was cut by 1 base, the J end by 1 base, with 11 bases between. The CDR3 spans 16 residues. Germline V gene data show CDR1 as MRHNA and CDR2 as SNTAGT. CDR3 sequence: CASSDYRGGSYNEQFF. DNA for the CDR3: TGTGCCAGCAGTGACTATAGGGGGGGATCCTACAATGAGCAGTTCTTC.

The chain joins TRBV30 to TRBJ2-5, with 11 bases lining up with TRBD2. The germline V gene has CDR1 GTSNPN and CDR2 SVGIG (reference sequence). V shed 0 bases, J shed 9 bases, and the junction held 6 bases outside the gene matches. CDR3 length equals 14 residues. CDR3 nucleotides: TGTGCCTGGAGTGTAACTAGCGGGGGAGCCCCCCAGTACTTC. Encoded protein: CAWSVTSGGAPQYF.

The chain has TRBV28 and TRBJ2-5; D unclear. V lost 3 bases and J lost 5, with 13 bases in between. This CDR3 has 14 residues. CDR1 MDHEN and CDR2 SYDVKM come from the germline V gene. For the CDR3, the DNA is TGTGCCAGCAGTTTTGGAGCTTTCGGGGAGACCCAGTACTTC. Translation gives CASSFGAFGETQYF.

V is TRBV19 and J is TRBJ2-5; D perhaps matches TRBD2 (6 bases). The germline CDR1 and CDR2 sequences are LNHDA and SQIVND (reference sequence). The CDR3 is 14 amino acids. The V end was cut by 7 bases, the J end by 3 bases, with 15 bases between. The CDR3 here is CASTVGGVKETQYF. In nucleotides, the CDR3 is TGTGCCAGTACCGTTGGAGGGGTTAAAGAGACCCAGTACTTC.

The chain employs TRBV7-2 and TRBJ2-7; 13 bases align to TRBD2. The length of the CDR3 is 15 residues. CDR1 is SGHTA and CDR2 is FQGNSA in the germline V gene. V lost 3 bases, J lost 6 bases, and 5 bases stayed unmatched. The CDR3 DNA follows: TGTGCCAGCAGCTTTGGACTAGCGGGAGATGTCGAGCAGTACTTC. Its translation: CASSFGLAGDVEQYF. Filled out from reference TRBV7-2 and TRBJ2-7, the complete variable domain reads GAGVSQSPSNKVTEKGKDVELRCDPISGHTALYWYRQSLGQGLEFLIYFQGNSAPDKSGLPSDRFSAERTGGSVSTLTIQRTQQEDSAVYLCASSFGLAGDVEQYFGPGTRLTVT.

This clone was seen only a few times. The CDR3 sequence: CASSNPRAMIYEQYF. CDR3 bases: TGTGCCAGCAGTAACCCGAGGGCAATGATCTACGAGCAGTACTTC. V usage is TRBV6-6 and J usage is TRBJ2-7; possibly TRBD2 for D (5 bases). The CDR3 runs to 15 residues. V lost 5 bases and J lost 3, with 17 bases in between. Germline loops: CDR1 MNHNY, CDR2 SVGAGI (reference sequence).